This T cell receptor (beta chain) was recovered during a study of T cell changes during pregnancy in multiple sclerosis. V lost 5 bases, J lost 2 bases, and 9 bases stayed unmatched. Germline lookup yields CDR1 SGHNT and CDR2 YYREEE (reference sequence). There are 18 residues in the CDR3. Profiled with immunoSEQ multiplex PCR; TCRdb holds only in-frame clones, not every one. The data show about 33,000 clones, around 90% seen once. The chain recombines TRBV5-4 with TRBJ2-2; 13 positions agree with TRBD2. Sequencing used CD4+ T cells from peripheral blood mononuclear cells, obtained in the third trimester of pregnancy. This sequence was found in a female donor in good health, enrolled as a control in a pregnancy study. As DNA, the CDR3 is TGTGCCAGCAGACGAAAACTAGCGGGAGGGATTAACACCGGGGAGCTGTTTTTT. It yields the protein CASRRKLAGGINTGELFF.